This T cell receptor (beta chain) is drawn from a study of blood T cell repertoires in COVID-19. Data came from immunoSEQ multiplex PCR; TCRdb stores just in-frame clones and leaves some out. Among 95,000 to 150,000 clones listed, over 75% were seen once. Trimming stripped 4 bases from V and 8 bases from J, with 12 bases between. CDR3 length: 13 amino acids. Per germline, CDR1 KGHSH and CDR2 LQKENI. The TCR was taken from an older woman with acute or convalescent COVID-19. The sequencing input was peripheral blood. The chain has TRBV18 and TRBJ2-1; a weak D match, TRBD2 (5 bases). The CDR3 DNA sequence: TGTGCCAGCTCACGACGAAACGGGGATGAGCAGTTCTTC. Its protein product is CASSRRNGDEQFF.